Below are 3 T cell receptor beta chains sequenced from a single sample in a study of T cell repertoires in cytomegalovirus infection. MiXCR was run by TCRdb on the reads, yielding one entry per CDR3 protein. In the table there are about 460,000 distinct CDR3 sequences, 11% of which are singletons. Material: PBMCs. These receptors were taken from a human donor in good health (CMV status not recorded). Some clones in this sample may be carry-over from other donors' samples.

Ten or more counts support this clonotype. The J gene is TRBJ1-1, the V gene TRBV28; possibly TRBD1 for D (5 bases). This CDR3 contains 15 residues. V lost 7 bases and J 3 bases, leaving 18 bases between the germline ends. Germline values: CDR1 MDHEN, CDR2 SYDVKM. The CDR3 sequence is CASTKREGMYTEAFF. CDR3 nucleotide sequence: TGTGCCAGCACTAAACGCGAGGGGATGTACACTGAAGCTTTCTTT.

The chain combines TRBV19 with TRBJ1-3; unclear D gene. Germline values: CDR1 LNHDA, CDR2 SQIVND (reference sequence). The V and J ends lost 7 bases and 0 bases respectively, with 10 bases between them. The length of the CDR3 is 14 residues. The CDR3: CASKRRHSGNTIYF. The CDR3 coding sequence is TGTGCCAGTAAAAGGCGCCACTCTGGAAACACCATATATTTT.

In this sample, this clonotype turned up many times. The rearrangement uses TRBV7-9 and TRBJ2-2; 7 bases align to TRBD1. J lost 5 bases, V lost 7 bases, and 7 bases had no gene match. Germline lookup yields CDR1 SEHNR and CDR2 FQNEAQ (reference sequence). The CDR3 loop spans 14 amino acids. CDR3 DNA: TGTGCCAGCAATGTACAGGGGAGTACCGGGGAGCTGTTTTTT. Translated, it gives CASNVQGSTGELFF.